Given below is one TCR beta chain in context. Germline V lookup: CDR1 SNHLY, CDR2 FYNNEI. The CDR3 consists of 15 residues. V dropped 7 bases and J dropped 0; count of bases not matched to a gene: 6. These data originate in a study of blood T cell repertoires in COVID-19. Study-wide background: Acute-phase and convalescent COVID-19 samples originated in the United States, Italy and Spain. The analysed material was cDNA or gDNA that came from T cells, B-cell-depleted T cells, or PBMCs.

The table came from immunoSEQ multiplex PCR; TCRdb's copy has only in-frame clones and leaves some out. The sample lists some 190,000 clones; roughly 89% were seen once. The receptor was derived from a middle-aged woman with acute COVID-19. Sequencing used PBMCs or T cells enriched from blood (not recorded which). V is TRBV2 and J is TRBJ2-3; 8 bases agree with TRBD1. CDR3 nucleotide sequence: TGTGCCAGCACCCCACAGGGGGAAAGCACAGATACGCAGTATTTT. Its protein is CASTPQGESTDTQYF.